These 20 T cell receptor beta chains share one sample of origin, sequenced in a study of T cell clones after liver transplantation. Measured with immunoSEQ multiplex PCR; TCRdb has only the in-frame clones, and not every one. The sample carries 70,000 to 95,000 clones, approximately 87% recorded once. Sequences were derived from CD4+ T cells from blood, sampled at the 22-month timepoint. All receptors come from a human patient who received a liver transplant. Some T cells may have come from the graft donor.

The chain combines TRBV2 with TRBJ2-7; possible D gene TRBD1, 6 bases. Germline V gene data show CDR1 as SNHLY and CDR2 as FYNNEI. The CDR3 is 17 residues long. The V and J ends lost 4 bases and 1 base respectively, with 20 bases between them. In DNA, the CDR3 is TGTGCCAGCAGTGCACAACCCTACCAGGGGACGTCCTACGAGCAGTACTTC. It translates to CASSAQPYQGTSYEQYF.

In DNA form, the CDR3 reads TGTGCCAGTAGTTTAGCGGGTATTAACAATGAGCAGTTCTTC. Its protein product is CASSLAGINNEQFF. This chain links TRBV19 with TRBJ2-1; 7 nucleotides match TRBD2. CDR1 and CDR2 from the germline V gene are LNHDA and SQIVND (reference sequence). V lost 5 bases, J lost 5 bases, and 6 bases stayed unmatched. The CDR3 consists of 14 residues.

The chain carries TRBV5-4 and TRBJ1-2; the D is unclear. Trimming took 1 base from V and 0 from J, leaving 16 bases between them. The CDR3 totals 17 residues. Germline lookup yields CDR1 SGHNT and CDR2 YYREEE (reference sequence). The chain's CDR3 is CASSLPGKGKANYGYTF. The CDR3 region has the DNA TGTGCCAGCAGCTTGCCTGGTAAAGGGAAAGCTAACTATGGCTACACCTTC.

The chain has TRBV11-1 and TRBJ2-3; a possible D gene is TRBD2 (6 bases). The germline CDR1 and CDR2 sequences are SGHAT and FQDESV (reference sequence). Trimming pared 5 bases from V and 0 bases from J, leaving 12 bases between. CDR3 length: 15 amino acids. The CDR3 here is CASSARTTSTDTQYF. CDR3 sequence (DNA): TGTGCCAGCAGCGCTCGGACTACGAGCACAGATACGCAGTATTTT.

The chain carries TRBV28 and TRBJ2-3; the match to TRBD2 covers 8 bases. This CDR3 is built from 15 residues. Germline CDR1 MDHEN, CDR2 SYDVKM. With 2 bases clipped from V and 1 base from J, the junction kept 2 bases outside the gene matches. The CDR3 DNA reads as TGTGCCAGCAGTTTACCAGCGGGAGGCACAGATACGCAGTATTTT. Protein sequence: CASSLPAGGTDTQYF.

The chain is built from TRBV18 and TRBJ1-6; D possibly corresponds to TRBD1 (6 bases). V lost 0 bases, J lost 14 bases, and 17 bases lay in between. The CDR3 extends over 15 amino acids. Looked up from germline, CDR1 is KGHSH and CDR2 is LQKENI. CDR3 residues: CASSPPEQGGITLHF. The CDR3 region has the DNA TGTGCCAGCTCACCACCGGAACAGGGTGGTATTACCCTCCACTTT.

V usage is TRBV7-9 and J usage is TRBJ2-3; tentatively, D is TRBD1 or TRBD2 (6 bases each). The germline CDR1 and CDR2 sequences are SEHNR and FQNEAQ (reference sequence). Trimming removed 6 bases from V and 4 bases from J, with 20 bases in between. The length of the CDR3 is 16 residues. Here the CDR3 reads CASSQEGGYPPDTQYF. The CDR3 nucleotides are TGTGCCAGCAGTCAGGAGGGGGGCTATCCCCCAGATACGCAGTATTTT.

J is TRBJ2-7 and V is TRBV6-1; 8 positions agree with TRBD2. The ends lost 1 base at V and 7 bases at J; junction bases unmatched: 18. Germline values: CDR1 MNHNS, CDR2 SASEGT. The CDR3 is 18 residues long. The CDR3 DNA sequence: TGTGCCAGCAGTGAAGGGTTATCGTTAGCGGGGCAAAATCGGGAGCAGTACTTC. As protein: CASSEGLSLAGQNREQYF.

This sequence joins TRBV25-1 and TRBJ1-2; D is possibly TRBD1 (5 bases). The CDR3 runs to 12 residues. Germline assignment: CDR1 MGHDK and CDR2 SYGVNS. With 3 bases removed from V and 5 bases from J, the gap between germline ends came to 7 bases. The CDR3 region is CASSDRAYGYTF. CDR3 DNA: TGTGCCAGCAGTGACAGGGCGTATGGCTACACCTTC.

This clone was seen a handful of times. The chain recombines TRBV27 with TRBJ2-1; D possibly corresponds to TRBD2 (5 bases). The germline gives CDR1 MNHEY, CDR2 SMNVEV (reference sequence). Trimming removed 2 bases at V and 4 bases at J, with 12 bases between. This CDR3 has 15 residues. In DNA, the CDR3 is TGTGCCAGCAGTTTAGGCGGGCCCCCTTACAATGAGCAGTTCTTC. This sequence encodes CASSLGGPPYNEQFF.

This sequence joins TRBV4-3 and TRBJ2-7; either TRBD1 or TRBD2 may supply D (5 bases each). CDR1 and CDR2 from the germline V gene are LGHNA and YSLEER. This CDR3 is 15 amino acids long. V lost 0 bases to trimming and J lost 2 bases, with 11 bases between them. CDR3 amino acids: CASSQEPGTPYEQYF. In DNA, the CDR3 is TGCGCCAGCAGCCAAGAGCCCGGGACCCCCTACGAGCAGTACTTC.

The V call is TRBV5-7, the J call TRBJ2-3; the match to TRBD1 covers 7 bases. TRBV5-7 is labeled an ORF, and its function is uncertain. The CDR3 loop spans 16 amino acids. J was trimmed by 2 bases and V by 0 bases; bases with no gene match: 6. In DNA form, the CDR3 reads TGTGCCAGCAGCTTGGCGGGGACAGCCTACACAGATACGCAGTATTTT. This sequence encodes CASSLAGTAYTDTQYF.

The chain combines TRBV7-2 with TRBJ2-7; weak D call: TRBD2 (7 bases). The V and J ends lost 5 bases and 0 bases respectively, with 17 bases between them. CDR3 size: 16 residues. Germline values: CDR1 SGHTA, CDR2 FQGNSA. The CDR3 protein is CASSPRGAASSYEQYF. The CDR3 DNA follows: TGTGCCAGCAGCCCTCGGGGGGCCGCGAGCTCCTACGAGCAGTACTTC.

This sequence joins TRBV2 and TRBJ1-4; 8 bases line up with TRBD1. Germline V CDR1 and CDR2: SNHLY, FYNNEI. V trimming: 7 bases; J trimming: 0 bases; junction bases outside the gene matches: 7. CDR3 length equals 16 residues. The DNA for the CDR3 is TGTGCCAGCACCGAGGACAGGGATGCAACTAATGAAAAACTGTTTTTT. As protein: CASTEDRDATNEKLFF.

The rearrangement joins TRBV4-3 to TRBJ2-7, with D possibly matching TRBD1 (5 bases). The CDR3 totals 14 residues. The V gene's germline CDR1 is LGHNA and CDR2 YSLEER. V shed 0 bases and J shed 2 bases, with 8 bases lying between them. CDR3 region: CASSQDRGPYEQYF. As DNA, the CDR3 is TGCGCCAGCAGCCAAGATAGGGGCCCCTACGAGCAGTACTTC.

The chain has TRBV7-6 and TRBJ2-3, with 11 bases aligning to TRBD2. The CDR3 runs 15 residues. CDR1 and CDR2 (germline): SGHVS, FNYEAQ. The junction had 7 bases not matched to a gene; V was cut back by 6 bases and J by 5 bases. CDR3 nucleotides: TGTGCCAGCAGTATAACTAGCGGGAGAGAAGATACGCAGTATTTT. Translating it yields CASSITSGREDTQYF.

The chain links TRBV9 to TRBJ2-7, with D tentatively TRBD2 (6 bases). V was trimmed by 0 bases and J by 3 bases, leaving 10 bases between them. Germline-derived CDR1 and CDR2 are SGDLS and YYNGEE. The CDR3 has 14 residues. CDR3 protein: CASSVGAGNYEQYF. The CDR3, as DNA: TGTGCCAGCAGCGTAGGTGCGGGGAACTACGAGCAGTACTTC.

J is TRBJ1-6 and V is TRBV29-1; D is perhaps TRBD1 (6 bases). This CDR3 region has 13 residues. CDR1 SQVTM and CDR2 ANQGSEA come from the germline V gene. V was clipped by 5 bases and J by 7 bases, with 12 bases between them. This CDR3 is CSVNTGSNSPLHF. The CDR3 nucleotides are TGCAGCGTTAACACAGGGTCCAATTCACCCCTCCACTTT.

V and J are TRBV7-7 and TRBJ2-3; 10 bases map to TRBD2. The CDR3 is made up of 16 amino acids. The germline V gene encodes CDR1 SSHAT and CDR2 FNYEAQ (reference sequence). J lost 1 base, V lost 2 bases, and 3 bases had no gene match. The CDR3: CASSLSLAGGTDTQYF. In DNA form, the CDR3 reads TGTGCCAGCAGCTTATCGCTAGCGGGGGGCACAGATACGCAGTATTTT.

V and J are TRBV15 and TRBJ1-4, with 9 bases that match TRBD1. In germline, CDR1 is LNHNV, CDR2 YYDKDF (reference sequence). J gave up 7 bases and V 4 bases, and 7 bases lay outside the gene matches. The length of the CDR3 is 15 residues. CDR3 in amino acids: CATSKNRGRGEKLFF. Here the CDR3 DNA reads TGTGCCACCAGCAAAAACAGGGGGCGAGGTGAAAAACTGTTTTTT.